This TCR beta chain was retrieved from a study of cytomegalovirus exposure and HLA in healthy donors. Study-level results: A missense DCLRE1C variant was associated with V- and J-gene trimming of TCR beta chains in a later analysis, and an independent cohort replicated the association.

The CDR3 consists of 12 residues. The germline CDR1 and CDR2 sequences are LNHDA and SQIVND (reference sequence). The V and J ends lost 3 bases and 4 bases respectively, with 6 bases between them. In the PCR, 60 Vbeta and 13 Jbeta primers were used. Sequenced by immunoSEQ multiplex PCR; TCRdb stores in-frame clones only, minus some. The repertoire holds 210,000 or so clones, with about 83% as singletons. Details on this clone: The antigen remains unidentified.

Among the donors, all were healthy bone marrow donors. The rearrangement links TRBV19 to TRBJ1-2; no firm D call. The sample taken for sequencing was PBMCs. The receptor was derived from a woman in her forties or fifties in good health and CMV-seropositive. CDR3 loop: CASSMRSYGYTF. In DNA, the CDR3 is TGTGCCAGTAGTATGAGGAGCTATGGCTACACCTTC.